The entry that follows covers one T cell receptor beta chain sequence. The target antigen is unknown. In germline, CDR1 is SGHKS, CDR2 YYEKEE (reference sequence). The ends were cut back, 4 bases at V and 9 bases at J, with 19 bases in the middle. This CDR3 region has 14 residues. Healthy Caucasians supplied all donations. Template switching added a universal primer site; cDNA carried unique molecular identifiers. TCRdb used MiXCR to reprocess the 5' RACE reads, holding one entry per CDR3 protein. The top ten clones hold about 0.27% of a sample with 1.5 million to 2 million distinct CDR3 sequences, 32% of them seen once. The sample belongs to a study of identical twins. Whole-study results and caveats: With beta out-of-frame sequences, excess sharing by twins was weaker. Insertions were fewer in abundant cord blood beta clonotypes, whereas memory repertoires showed none of this pattern.

The chain is built from TRBV5-5 and TRBJ1-2; D not resolved. The sequenced material came from cord blood. The sequence was obtained from a newborn girl in good health. DNA for the CDR3: TGTGCCAGCAGCCCCGATTTGGGGAGGGCGAGCTACACCTTC. Amino acids: CASSPDLGRASYTF.